The sequence of this T cell receptor (beta chain) was determined in a study of cytomegalovirus exposure and HLA in healthy donors. Study outcomes and limitations: First-cohort TCR clusters were later found to tend to co-occur in the 90 to 150 validation repertoires.

CDR1 is SGHAT, CDR2 FQDESV, per germline (reference sequence). There are 15 residues in the CDR3. V lost 1 base to trimming and J lost 3 bases; unmatched junction nucleotides: 3. Concerning this clone: Its antigen is unknown.

Only in-frame clones appear in the TCRdb table, and some are missing; sequencing was by immunoSEQ multiplex PCR. The table records 150,000 to 250,000 clones, 80% to 90% of them present only once. Among the 120 subjects of the validation cohort, separate from the roughly 730-subject first cohort, were the donors. Sequenced input: PBMCs. The TCR comes from a woman in her 30s in good health and CMV-seropositive. This chain joins TRBV11-1 and TRBJ1-2; 9 bases agree with TRBD1. The CDR3 DNA reads TGTGCCAGCAGCTTAGGAACAGGGGGCGACTATGGCTACACCTTC. Its translation: CASSLGTGGDYGYTF.